These 21 T cell receptor beta chains were sequenced from one sample in a study of cytomegalovirus exposure and HLA in healthy donors. The repertoire was sequenced with immunoSEQ multiplex PCR; TCRdb's copy has only in-frame clones and lacks some. The data show some 140,000 clones, 85% to 90% seen once. Sequences were obtained from PBMCs. These receptors all come from a woman younger than 35 in good health and CMV-seropositive.

The rearrangement joins TRBV29-1 to TRBJ2-3; TRBD2 matches at 15 bases. With 4 bases clipped from V and 5 bases from J, the junction kept 4 bases outside the gene matches. The CDR3 is 15 residues long. Germline loops: CDR1 SQVTM, CDR2 ANQGSEA. In nucleotides, the CDR3 is TGCAGCGTTGGGACTAGCGGGGGGGCGGGAGATACGCAGTATTTT. It specifies CSVGTSGGAGDTQYF.

V usage is TRBV28 and J usage is TRBJ2-3, with TRBD2 matching 8 bases. CDR1 is MDHEN and CDR2 is SYDVKM in the germline V gene. This CDR3 contains 15 residues. Losses at the gene ends were 2 bases for V and 6 bases for J; bases not matched to a gene: 7. The CDR3 is CASSLQSGGPDTQYF. In DNA form, the CDR3 reads TGTGCCAGCAGTTTACAGTCGGGGGGGCCCGATACGCAGTATTTT. Supplemented by reference TRBV28 and TRBJ2-3, the full variable domain reads DVKVTQSSRYLVKRTGEKVFLECVQDMDHENMFWYRQDPGLGLRLIYFSYDVKMKEKGDIPEGYSVSREKKERFSLILESASTNQTSMYLCASSLQSGGPDTQYFGPGTRLTVL.

The genes are TRBV7-2 and TRBJ2-3, with D perhaps matching TRBD1 (6 bases). Germline loops: CDR1 SGHTA, CDR2 FQGNSA. The CDR3 has 14 amino acids. V lost 3 bases and J lost 1, with 8 bases in between. Written as DNA, the CDR3 is TGTGCCAGCAGCTTGGACAGTGGCACAGATACGCAGTATTTT. Amino acids: CASSLDSGTDTQYF.

This chain connects TRBV5-1 to TRBJ1-1, with TRBD1 matching 10 bases. This CDR3 comprises 16 residues. Germline lookup yields CDR1 SGHRS and CDR2 YFSETQ. Trimming at V came to 4 bases and at J to 2 bases, leaving 8 bases not matched to a gene. The DNA for the CDR3 is TGCGCCAGCAGCCCAAAAGTGACAGGGGGCAACACTGAAGCTTTCTTT. This sequence encodes CASSPKVTGGNTEAFF.

This clone occurred once. CDR3 DNA: TGTGCCAGCAGTTTATCACCCGGACAGGGAAGCACTGAAGCTTTCTTT. It is translated as CASSLSPGQGSTEAFF. V and J are TRBV27 and TRBJ1-1; 8 bases agree with TRBD1. Trimming cost V 0 bases and J 4 bases; bases outside gene matches: 7. Germline CDR1 MNHEY, CDR2 SMNVEV (reference sequence). This CDR3 contains 16 residues.

This chain joins TRBV28 and TRBJ1-5; no firm D call. Germline loops: CDR1 MDHEN, CDR2 SYDVKM. This CDR3 has 12 amino acids. Trimming took 3 bases from V and 11 from J, leaving 11 bases between them. The DNA of the CDR3 is TGTGCCAGCAGTTTCCTCTTCCGGGCCCAGCATTTT. This gives the protein CASSFLFRAQHF.

V gene TRBV6-1 combines with J gene TRBJ1-5; D unclear. This CDR3 has 12 amino acids. Germline CDR1 is MNHNS and CDR2 is SASEGT. V lost 3 bases and J 5 bases, leaving 5 bases between the germline ends. CDR3 protein: CASSERDQPQHF. The CDR3 nucleotides read TGTGCCAGCAGTGAGAGGGATCAGCCCCAGCATTTT.

V and J are TRBV28 and TRBJ2-1; 8 nucleotides align to TRBD2. The V segment lost 8 bases and the J segment 6 bases; nucleotides outside the gene matches: 9. This CDR3 has 14 residues. CDR1 is MDHEN, CDR2 SYDVKM, per germline. The CDR3: CASVPRGGSNEQFF. The CDR3 DNA is TGTGCCAGCGTTCCCCGCGGGGGGAGCAATGAGCAGTTCTTC.

The chain employs TRBV5-1 and TRBJ1-2; 9 nucleotides match TRBD1. Germline trimming cut 4 bases from V and 4 bases from J; bases unmatched to any gene: 5. Per germline, CDR1 SGHRS and CDR2 YFSETQ. The CDR3 length is 14 residues. CDR3 sequence reads: CASSPGQGSYGYTF. Here the CDR3 DNA reads TGCGCCAGCAGCCCGGGACAGGGAAGCTATGGCTACACCTTC.

The V gene is TRBV5-4, the J gene TRBJ2-2, with D perhaps TRBD1 (6 bases). Germline loops: CDR1 SGHNT, CDR2 YYREEE (reference sequence). Trimming stripped 3 bases from V and 1 base from J, with 16 bases between. This CDR3 comprises 17 residues. Here the CDR3 DNA reads TGTGCCAGCAGCTCCAAGGGGGAAGGGCGGAACACCGGGGAGCTGTTTTTT. Translation: CASSSKGEGRNTGELFF.

V is TRBV30 and J is TRBJ1-2; 9 nucleotides match TRBD1. The trim removed 4 bases at V and 4 bases at J, leaving 16 bases unmatched. Germline-derived CDR1 and CDR2 are GTSNPN and SVGIG (reference sequence). This CDR3 has 17 residues. The CDR3 protein is CAWNIKGQGSTSYGYTF. DNA for the CDR3: TGTGCCTGGAATATCAAGGGACAGGGCAGTACGTCCTATGGCTACACCTTC.

Only a few counts were recorded for this clone. The rearrangement joins TRBV2 to TRBJ1-2; D is uncertain. Trimming took off 9 bases at V and 5 bases at J, with 16 bases between the two ends. This CDR3 comprises 13 residues. Per the germline V gene, CDR1 is SNHLY and CDR2 is FYNNEI. The DNA for the CDR3 is TGTGCCAGATGGTACCCGGCTAGTTATGGCTACACCTTC. As protein: CARWYPASYGYTF.

The chain links TRBV7-8 to TRBJ2-1; D possibly corresponds to TRBD2 (7 bases). V shed 2 bases and J shed 8 bases, with 16 bases lying between them. CDR1 is SGHVS and CDR2 is FQNEAQ in the germline V gene. The CDR3 has 15 residues. CDR3 loop: CASSLRGGHRDEQFF. In DNA form, the CDR3 reads TGTGCCAGCAGCTTAAGGGGGGGGCACCGCGATGAGCAGTTCTTC.

The chain is built from TRBV2 and TRBJ2-7, with D tentatively TRBD1 (5 bases). Germline V gives CDR1 SNHLY, CDR2 FYNNEI. The V and J ends lost 1 base and 0 bases respectively, with 16 bases between them. CDR3 size: 17 residues. This CDR3 is CASSEGVLGPFSYEQYF. The CDR3 DNA reads TGTGCCAGCAGTGAAGGGGTTCTGGGGCCTTTCTCCTACGAGCAGTACTTC.

The DNA of the CDR3 is TGTGCCAGCGGGGCAGACTGGAACACTGAAGCTTTCTTT. Translating it yields CASGADWNTEAFF. V usage is TRBV6-5 and J usage is TRBJ1-1, with D perhaps TRBD1 (5 bases). The germline V gene encodes CDR1 MNHEY and CDR2 SVGAGI. Trimming left V 8 bases short and J 1 base short, with 11 bases between. The CDR3 runs to 13 residues.

The gene calls are TRBV4-1 and TRBJ1-2, with TRBD1 matching 7 bases. J was trimmed by 0 bases and V by 3 bases; bases with no gene match: 4. Germline V CDR1 and CDR2: MGHRA, YSYEKL. This CDR3 has 15 residues. The CDR3 is CASSQEDRANYGYTF. The CDR3 DNA follows: TGCGCCAGCAGCCAGGAAGACAGGGCTAACTATGGCTACACCTTC.

The chain uses TRBV30 and TRBJ2-2; weak D call: TRBD2 (5 bases). Germline V CDR1 and CDR2: GTSNPN, SVGIG (reference sequence). V was shortened by 1 base and J by 0 bases, with 6 bases between the two germline ends. This CDR3 has 14 residues. CDR3 loop: CAWSDGANTGELFF. In DNA form, the CDR3 reads TGTGCCTGGAGTGACGGGGCGAACACCGGGGAGCTGTTTTTT. The full variable domain, rest sourced from reference TRBV30 and TRBJ2-2, is SQTIHQWPATLVQPVGSPLSLECTVEGTSNPNLYWYRQAAGRGLQLLFYSVGIGQISSEVPQNLSASRPQDRQFILSSKKLLLSDSGFYLCAWSDGANTGELFFGEGSRLTVL.

The chain is built from TRBV5-1 and TRBJ1-1, with 9 bases identical to TRBD1. V shed 2 bases, J shed 5 bases, and the junction held 13 bases outside the gene matches. CDR1 SGHRS and CDR2 YFSETQ come from the germline V gene. CDR3 length equals 17 residues. CDR3 in DNA: TGCGCCAGCAGCTTAGGGACAGGGAATAAAATGGTTACTGAAGCTTTCTTT. Translating it yields CASSLGTGNKMVTEAFF.

The chain couples TRBV19 to TRBJ2-7; 12 bases align to TRBD1. V shed 5 bases, J shed 2 bases, and the junction held 16 bases outside the gene matches. Germline values: CDR1 LNHDA, CDR2 SQIVND (reference sequence). CDR3 length: 19 residues. The CDR3 DNA follows: TGTGCCAGTAGTCCCCCTTTTCGGGACAGGGGGCGACCTACCTACGAGCAGTACTTC. It specifies CASSPPFRDRGRPTYEQYF.

The CDR3 region is CASSLRVDEQFF. Written as DNA, the CDR3 is TGTGCCAGCAGCTTGCGGGTGGATGAGCAGTTCTTC. The genes are TRBV7-9 and TRBJ2-1; TRBD2 might be the D (5 bases). With 3 bases removed from V and 8 bases from J, the gap between germline ends came to 8 bases. The CDR3 is 12 residues long. The germline V gene encodes CDR1 SEHNR and CDR2 FQNEAQ (reference sequence).

This chain uses TRBV9 with TRBJ1-3; a weak D match, TRBD1 (6 bases). The germline V gene encodes CDR1 SGDLS and CDR2 YYNGEE. The CDR3 consists of 15 residues. V was cut by 5 bases and J by 0 bases, with 12 bases left in between. The DNA of the CDR3 is TGTGCCAGCAGTTATACAGGGAACTCTGGAAACACCATATATTTT. Translation gives CASSYTGNSGNTIYF.